This T cell receptor beta chain stems from a study of OX40 agonist ivuxolimab in advanced cancers. Germline assignment: CDR1 DFQATT and CDR2 SNEGSKA (reference sequence). V was clipped by 6 bases and J by 8 bases, with 13 bases between them. The CDR3 contains 11 residues. Baseline, cycle 4 day 1, and cycle 7 day 1 were the blood sampling points. Libraries were prepared by immunoSEQ multiplex PCR; TCRdb keeps only in-frame clonotypes and omits some of them. This table has under 65,000 clones, roughly four fifths appearing once. This clonotype was obtained from an adult with an advanced solid tumor such as melanoma, head and neck, liver or kidney cancer. Here the sequenced sample was CD4+ or CD8+ T cells sorted from blood, taken in a trial of the OX40 agonist ivuxolimab. This chain connects TRBV20-1 to TRBJ1-2; TRBD1 might be the D (5 bases). The CDR3 spells CSAFSGHGYTF. CDR3 DNA sequence: TGCAGTGCCTTCTCAGGGCACGGCTACACCTTC.